This entry features one T cell receptor (beta chain) sequence. Its antigen is undetermined. Germline V gene lookup returns CDR1 MDHEN and CDR2 SYDVKM. This CDR3 has 15 residues. With V trimmed by 4 bases and J by 2 bases, 6 bases remained unmatched. These data belong to a study of cytomegalovirus exposure and HLA in healthy donors. Study summary: Caucasian-associated ancestry cluster membership applied to less than 85% of about 370 genotyped donors.

Whole-study findings and limits: The availability of immune exposure information extended only to CMV serostatus.

PCR amplification relied on 60 Vbeta primers (plus 13 Jbeta primers). Libraries were prepared by immunoSEQ multiplex PCR; TCRdb keeps only in-frame clonotypes and omits some of them. Here the sample spans under 250,000 clones, around four fifths being singletons. The sequenced sample was PBMCs. The chain couples TRBV28 to TRBJ1-2; 8 nucleotides agree with TRBD1. The sequence derives from a boy between 10 and 17 years old in good health and CMV-seronegative. The chain's CDR3 is CASSSTGGRNYGYTF. CDR3 sequence (DNA): TGTGCCAGCAGTTCCACAGGGGGACGAAACTATGGCTACACCTTC.